This TCR beta chain was documented in a study of PD-1 blockade in classical Hodgkin lymphoma. The time point was: cycle 4 day 1 (C4D1), after five to seven weeks of nivolumab. Each and every patient relapsed after autologous stem cell transplantation, and patients got differing brentuximab vedotin exposure. The assay was immunoSEQ multiplex PCR, and TCRdb's table has in-frame clones only and misses some. The table includes 100,000 or so clones, 89% detected once. The CDR3 totals 15 residues. V lost 5 bases to trimming and J lost 4 bases; unmatched junction nucleotides: 5. The germline V gene encodes CDR1 SGHAT and CDR2 FQDESV (reference sequence).

This chain links TRBV11-1 with TRBJ2-7; 13 bases are shared with TRBD2. The sequencing here drew on peripheral blood mononuclear cells (PBMCs), taken before the fourth cycle of nivolumab. The source is a human donor with classical Hodgkin lymphoma. The chain's CDR3 is CASSPLAGGPYEQYF. DNA for the CDR3: TGTGCCAGCAGCCCACTAGCGGGAGGGCCGTACGAGCAGTACTTC. Full variable domain (missing parts from reference TRBV11-1 and TRBJ2-7): EAEVAQSPRYKITEKSQAVAFWCDPISGHATLYWYRQILGQGPELLVQFQDESVVDDSQLPKDRFSAERLKGVDSTLKIQPAELGDSAMYLCASSPLAGGPYEQYFGPGTRLTVT.